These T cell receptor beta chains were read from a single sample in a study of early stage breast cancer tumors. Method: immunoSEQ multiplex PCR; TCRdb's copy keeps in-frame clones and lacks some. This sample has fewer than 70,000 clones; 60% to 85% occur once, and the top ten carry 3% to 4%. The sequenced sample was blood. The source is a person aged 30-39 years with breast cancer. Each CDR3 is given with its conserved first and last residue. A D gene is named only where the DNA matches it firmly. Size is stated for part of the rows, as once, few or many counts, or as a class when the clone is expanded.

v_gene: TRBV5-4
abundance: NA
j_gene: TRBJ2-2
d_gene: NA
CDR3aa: CASSLEGNTGELFF
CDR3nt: TGTGCCAGCAGCTTAGAAGGGAACACCGGGGAGCTGTTTTTT

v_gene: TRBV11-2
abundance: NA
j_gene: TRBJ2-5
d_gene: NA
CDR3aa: CASSLDSIETQYF
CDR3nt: TGTGCCAGCAGCTTAGACAGTATCGAGACCCAGTACTTC

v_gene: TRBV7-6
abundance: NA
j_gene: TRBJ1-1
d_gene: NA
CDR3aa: CASSFRQGEAFF
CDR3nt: TGTGCCAGCAGCTTCCGTCAGGGCGAAGCTTTCTTT

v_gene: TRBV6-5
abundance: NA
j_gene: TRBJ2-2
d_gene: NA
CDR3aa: CASRSSHNTGELFF
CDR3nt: TGTGCCAGCAGATCGTCGCATAACACCGGGGAGCTGTTTTTT

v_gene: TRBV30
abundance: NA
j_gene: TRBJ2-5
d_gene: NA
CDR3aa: CAWSRDSPAGAQYF
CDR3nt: TGTGCCTGGAGTAGGGACAGCCCCGCGGGGGCCCAGTACTTC

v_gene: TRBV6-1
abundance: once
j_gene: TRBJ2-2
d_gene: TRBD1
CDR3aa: CASLQGTNTGELFF
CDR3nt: TGTGCCAGTTTACAGGGGACGAACACCGGGGAGCTGTTTTTT

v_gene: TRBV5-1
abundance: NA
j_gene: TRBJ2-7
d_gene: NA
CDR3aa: CASSFLVNYEQYF
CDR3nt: TGCGCCAGCAGCTTTTTGGTCAACTACGAGCAGTACTTC

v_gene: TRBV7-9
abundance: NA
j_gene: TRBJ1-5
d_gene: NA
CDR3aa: CASSLGQGHSWPQHF
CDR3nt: TGTGCCAGCAGCTTAGGGCAGGGCCATTCATGGCCCCAGCATTTT

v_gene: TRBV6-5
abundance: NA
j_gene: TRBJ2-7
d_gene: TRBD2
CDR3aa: CASTALAGGAYEQYF
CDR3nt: TGTGCCAGCACCGCCTTAGCGGGAGGGGCCTACGAGCAGTACTTC

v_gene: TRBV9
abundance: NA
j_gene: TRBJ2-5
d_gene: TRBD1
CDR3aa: CASSVEDRGRETQYF
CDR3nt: TGTGCCAGCAGCGTAGAAGACAGGGGGCGTGAGACCCAGTACTTC

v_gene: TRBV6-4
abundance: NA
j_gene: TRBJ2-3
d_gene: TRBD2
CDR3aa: CASSDGTSPSTDTQYF
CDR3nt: TGTGCCAGCAGTGACGGGACTAGCCCTAGCACAGATACGCAGTATTTT

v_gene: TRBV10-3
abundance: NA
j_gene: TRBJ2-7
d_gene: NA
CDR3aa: CAISSATSLAIYEQYF
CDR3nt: TGTGCCATCAGCTCCGCTACTAGCCTAGCAATCTACGAGCAGTACTTC

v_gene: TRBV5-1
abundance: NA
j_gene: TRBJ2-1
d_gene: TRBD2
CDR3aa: CASTASGSPYNEQFF
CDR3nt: TGCGCCAGCACGGCTAGCGGTTCCCCCTACAATGAGCAGTTCTTC

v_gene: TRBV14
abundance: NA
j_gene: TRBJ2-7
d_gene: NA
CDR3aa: CASSQTRSLAYEQYF
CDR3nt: TGTGCCAGCAGCCAAACTAGGTCGTTAGCCTACGAGCAGTACTTC

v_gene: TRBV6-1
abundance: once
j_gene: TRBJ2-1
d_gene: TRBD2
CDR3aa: CASSALAGSEDEQFF
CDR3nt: TGTGCCAGCAGTGCGCTAGCGGGATCTGAAGATGAGCAGTTCTTC

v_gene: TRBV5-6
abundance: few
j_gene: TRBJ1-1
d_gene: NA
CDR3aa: CASSLAAEAFF
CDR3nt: TGTGCCAGCAGCCTAGCTGCTGAAGCTTTCTTT

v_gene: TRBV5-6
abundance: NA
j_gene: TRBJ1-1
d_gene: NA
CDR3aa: CASTTAPGTEAFF
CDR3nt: TGTGCCAGCACCACCGCCCCGGGGACTGAAGCTTTCTTT

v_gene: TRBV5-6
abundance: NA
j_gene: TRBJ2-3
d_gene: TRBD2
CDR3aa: CASTQWASGTDTQYF
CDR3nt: TGTGCCAGCACCCAATGGGCTAGCGGAACAGATACGCAGTATTTT

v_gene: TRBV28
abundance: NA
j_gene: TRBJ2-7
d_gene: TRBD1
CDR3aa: CASLDRADYEQYF
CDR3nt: TGTGCCAGCCTCGACAGGGCAGACTACGAGCAGTACTTC

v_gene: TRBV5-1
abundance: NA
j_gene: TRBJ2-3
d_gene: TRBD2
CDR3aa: CASSLVREGDTQYF
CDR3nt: TGCGCCAGCAGCTTGGTCCGGGAGGGTGATACGCAGTATTTT

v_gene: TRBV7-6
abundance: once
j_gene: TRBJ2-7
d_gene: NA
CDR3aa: CASSSGLSYEQYF
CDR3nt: TGTGCCAGCAGCTCGGGACTTTCTTACGAGCAGTACTTC

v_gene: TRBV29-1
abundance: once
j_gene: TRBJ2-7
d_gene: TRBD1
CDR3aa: CSVEVTGGGYEQYF
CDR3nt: TGCAGCGTTGAAGTGACAGGGGGGGGCTACGAGCAGTACTTC

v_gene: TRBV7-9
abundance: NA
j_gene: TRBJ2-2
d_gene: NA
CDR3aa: CASSRPSGNGELFF
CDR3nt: TGTGCCAGCAGCAGACCTTCTGGCAACGGGGAGCTGTTTTTT

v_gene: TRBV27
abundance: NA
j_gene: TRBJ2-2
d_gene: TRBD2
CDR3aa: CASSLGPSGRATGELFF
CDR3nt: TGTGCCAGCAGTTTAGGGCCTAGCGGGAGGGCTACCGGGGAGCTGTTTTTT

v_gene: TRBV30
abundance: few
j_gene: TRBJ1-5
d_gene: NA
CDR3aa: CAWSRQVEQPQHF
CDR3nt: TGTGCCTGGAGTCGACAGGTGGAACAGCCCCAGCATTTT

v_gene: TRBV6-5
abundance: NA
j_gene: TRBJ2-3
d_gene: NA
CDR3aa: CASSDRGDTQYF
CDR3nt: TGTGCCAGCAGCGATAGAGGGGATACGCAGTATTTT

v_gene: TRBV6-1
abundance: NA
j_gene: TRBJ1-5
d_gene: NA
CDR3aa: CASSEGGGNQPQHF
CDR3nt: TGTGCCAGCAGTGAAGGGGGGGGCAATCAGCCCCAGCATTTT

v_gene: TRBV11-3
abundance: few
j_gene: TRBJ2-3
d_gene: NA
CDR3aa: CASSPHLANADTQYF
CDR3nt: TGTGCCAGCAGCCCCCATCTAGCGAACGCAGATACGCAGTATTTT

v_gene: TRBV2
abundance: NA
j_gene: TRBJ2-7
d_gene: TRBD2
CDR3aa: CASGTFTSGRVYEQYF
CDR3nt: TGTGCCAGCGGGACCTTTACTAGCGGGAGAGTGTACGAGCAGTACTTC

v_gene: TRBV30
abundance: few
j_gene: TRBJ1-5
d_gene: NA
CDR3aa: CAWSVVEEGTRHF
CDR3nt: TGTGCCTGGAGTGTTGTCGAGGAGGGGACAAGGCATTTT

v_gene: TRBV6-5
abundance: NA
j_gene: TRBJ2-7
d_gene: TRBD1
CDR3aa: CASARGTGDVNEQYF
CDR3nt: TGTGCCAGCGCGAGGGGGACAGGGGACGTCAACGAGCAGTACTTC

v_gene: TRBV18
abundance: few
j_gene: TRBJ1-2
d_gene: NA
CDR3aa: CASSPPGDYGYTF
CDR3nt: TGTGCCAGCTCACCACCGGGGGACTATGGCTACACCTTC

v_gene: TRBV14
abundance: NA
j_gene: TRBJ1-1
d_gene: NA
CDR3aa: CASSPLGRGEAFF
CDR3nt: TGTGCCAGCAGCCCGCTTGGACGGGGAGAAGCTTTCTTT

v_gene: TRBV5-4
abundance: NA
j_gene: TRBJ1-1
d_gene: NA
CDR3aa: CASSLAAGPTEAFF
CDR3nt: TGTGCCAGCAGCTTGGCCGCGGGGCCCACTGAAGCTTTCTTT

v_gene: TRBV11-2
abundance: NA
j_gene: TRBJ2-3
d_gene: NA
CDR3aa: CASSLPGGTDTQYF
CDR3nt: TGTGCCAGCAGCCTCCCGGGAGGCACAGATACGCAGTATTTT

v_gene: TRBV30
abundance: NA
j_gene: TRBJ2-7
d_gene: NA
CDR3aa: CAWSADLLYEQYF
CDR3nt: TGTGCCTGGAGTGCGGACCTACTCTACGAGCAGTACTTC

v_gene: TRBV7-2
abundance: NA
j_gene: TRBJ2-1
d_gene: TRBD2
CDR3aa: CASSLRPGLAGRIQFF
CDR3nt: TGTGCCAGCAGCTTGCGACCGGGACTAGCGGGTCGGATCCAGTTCTTC

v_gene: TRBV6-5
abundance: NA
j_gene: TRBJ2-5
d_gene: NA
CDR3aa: CASSPSWGARETQYF
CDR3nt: TGTGCCAGCAGTCCCTCTTGGGGGGCACGGGAGACCCAGTACTTC

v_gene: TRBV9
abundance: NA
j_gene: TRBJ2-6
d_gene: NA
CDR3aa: CASSVSGTGANVLTF
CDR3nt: TGTGCCAGCAGCGTCTCCGGGACTGGGGCCAACGTCCTGACTTTC

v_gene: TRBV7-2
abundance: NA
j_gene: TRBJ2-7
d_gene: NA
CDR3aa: CASSFSGYEQYF
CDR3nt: TGTGCCAGCAGCTTCTCAGGCTACGAGCAGTACTTC

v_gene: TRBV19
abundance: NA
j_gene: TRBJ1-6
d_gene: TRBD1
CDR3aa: CASSPTGAQTPRNSPLHF
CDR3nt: TGTGCCAGTAGTCCTACAGGGGCGCAGACCCCCAGAAATTCACCCCTCCACTTT

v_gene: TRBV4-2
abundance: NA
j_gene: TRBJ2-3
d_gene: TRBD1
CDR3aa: CASSQATFQGAEDTQYF
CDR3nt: TGTGCCAGCAGCCAAGCAACGTTTCAGGGGGCCGAAGATACGCAGTATTTT